What follows describes a single T cell receptor (beta chain). These data are taken from a study of blood T cells in healthy people across ages. With a J-beta primer mix and a sample-barcoded 5' primer, a second PCR ran roughly 7 to 11 cycles. TCRdb redid the calling of the 5' RACE reads with MiXCR, one entry per CDR3 protein. There are 550,000 to 700,000 distinct CDR3 sequences in the sample; about 26% occur only once, and approximately 17% lies in the top ten. Germline lookup yields CDR1 SGHRS and CDR2 YFSETQ. The CDR3 totals 13 residues. Trimming took 3 bases from V and 1 from J, leaving 7 bases between them.

Sample: blood. The receptor's source is a woman between 65 and 79 years old in good health. This chain joins TRBV5-1 and TRBJ2-5; D may be TRBD1 (5 bases). CDR3 residues: CASSSDTQETQYF. CDR3 DNA sequence: TGCGCCAGCAGCTCGGACACCCAAGAGACCCAGTACTTC.